The next 25 T cell receptor beta chains were all read from a single sample in a study of blood T cell repertoires in COVID-19. Repertoires were generated with immunoSEQ multiplex PCR, while TCRdb's copy carries only in-frame clones and drops some. Here the sample spans about 140,000 clones, just over 85% being singletons. Sequenced input: peripheral blood. These TCRs come from a woman aged 60 to 75 with acute or convalescent COVID-19.

This chain links TRBV12-3 or TRBV12-4 with TRBJ1-1; TRBD1 is a possible D gene (6 bases). Trimming pared 2 bases from V and 5 bases from J, leaving 6 bases between. The CDR3 extends over 12 amino acids. CDR3 coding DNA: TGTGCCAGCAGTTTAACAGGGACTGAAGCTTTCTTT. Amino acid sequence: CASSLTGTEAFF.

This clone was detected a few times. The chain links TRBV19 to TRBJ2-6; 8 bases are shared with TRBD2. The V segment lost 7 bases and the J segment 4 bases; nucleotides outside the gene matches: 9. CDR1 LNHDA and CDR2 SQIVND come from the germline V gene (reference sequence). CDR3 length: 16 amino acids. The CDR3 sequence: CASNPGGAPGANVLTF. The CDR3 nucleotides are TGTGCCAGTAACCCCGGGGGGGCGCCCGGGGCCAACGTCCTGACTTTC.

The chain links TRBV7-9 to TRBJ1-1; weak D call: TRBD1 (5 bases). Germline values: CDR1 SEHNR, CDR2 FQNEAQ (reference sequence). Deletions cut 2 bases from V and 0 bases from J, with 7 bases between. This CDR3 region has 14 residues. This chain's CDR3 is CASSLTQVNTEAFF. For the CDR3, the DNA is TGTGCCAGCAGCTTAACACAGGTGAACACTGAAGCTTTCTTT.

The CDR3 bases are TGTGCCAGCAGCCCCGACAGAAACTATGGCTACACCTTC. This gives the protein CASSPDRNYGYTF. V is TRBV7-2 and J is TRBJ1-2, with a weak D call TRBD1 (5 bases). The V end lost 5 bases, the J end lost 2 bases, and 9 bases lay between the germline ends. The germline gives CDR1 SGHTA, CDR2 FQGNSA. This CDR3 has 13 amino acids.

The rearrangement uses TRBV11-2 and TRBJ1-1; the D gene is possibly TRBD1 (6 bases). The germline CDR1 and CDR2 sequences are SGHAT and FQNNGV. CDR3 size: 14 residues. The V and J ends lost 0 bases and 3 bases respectively, with 8 bases between them. The CDR3 nucleotides read TGTGCCAGCAGCTTAGATGGACAGTACACTGAAGCTTTCTTT. This sequence encodes CASSLDGQYTEAFF.

The rearrangement joins TRBV7-9 to TRBJ1-2, with a weak D call TRBD1 (5 bases). V was pared by 2 bases and J by 5 bases, with 15 bases between. The CDR3 loop spans 15 amino acids. CDR1 and CDR2 from the germline V gene are SEHNR and FQNEAQ (reference sequence). CDR3 amino acids: CASSLSAGLGYGYTF. CDR3 coding DNA: TGTGCCAGCAGCTTATCAGCGGGGCTGGGGTATGGCTACACCTTC. Supplemented by reference TRBV7-9 and TRBJ1-2, the full variable domain reads DTGVSQNPRHKITKRGQNVTFRCDPISEHNRLYWYRQTLGQGPEFLTYFQNEAQLEKSRLLSDRFSAERPKGSFSTLEIQRTEQGDSAMYLCASSLSAGLGYGYTFGSGTRLTVV.

There are many counts of this clone. V gene TRBV25-1 combines with J gene TRBJ1-1; 8 bases map to TRBD1. Germline-derived CDR1 and CDR2 are MGHDK and SYGVNS. CDR3 length: 17 residues. V gave up 5 bases and J gave up 1 base; unmatched junction bases: 12. As DNA, the CDR3 is TGTGCCAGCAGTACCCTTAGGCCAGGGGGCGAGAACACTGAAGCTTTCTTT. This gives the protein CASSTLRPGGENTEAFF.

V and J are TRBV10-1 and TRBJ1-4, with 7 nucleotides matching TRBD1. This CDR3 spans 14 amino acids. CDR1 is WNHNN and CDR2 is SYGVQD in the germline V gene (reference sequence). Unmatched junction bases numbered 3, after V lost 3 bases and J lost 5 bases. CDR3 DNA sequence: TGCGCCAGCAGTGATGGGACAGAAAATGAAAAACTGTTTTTT. Translated, it gives CASSDGTENEKLFF.

This chain uses TRBV27 with TRBJ1-2; possible D gene TRBD1, 5 bases. Germline V gives CDR1 MNHEY, CDR2 SMNVEV (reference sequence). The CDR3 is 13 residues long. Deletions cut 3 bases from V and 8 bases from J, with 13 bases between. The CDR3 loop is CASSFAAGGGYTF. CDR3 DNA sequence: TGTGCCAGCAGTTTTGCCGCGGGGGGAGGCTACACCTTC.

The chain combines TRBV24-1 with TRBJ2-4; D is perhaps TRBD1 (8 bases). CDR3 length: 14 residues. The ends were cut back, 5 bases at V and 5 bases at J, with 12 bases in the middle. Germline V gives CDR1 KGHDR, CDR2 SFDVKD. The CDR3 protein is CATSVTGGENIQYF. The CDR3 DNA follows: TGTGCCACCAGTGTAACAGGGGGGGAAAACATTCAGTACTTC.

This clone has a handful of counts. The V gene is TRBV4-1, the J gene TRBJ2-7; D is possibly TRBD2 (5 bases). Germline V gene lookup returns CDR1 MGHRA and CDR2 YSYEKL. V lost 0 bases and J lost 6, with 15 bases in between. The CDR3 contains 15 residues. CDR3 sequence reads: CASSQDGLAFGEQYF. In DNA, the CDR3 is TGCGCCAGCAGCCAAGACGGGTTAGCGTTCGGCGAGCAGTACTTC.

The V gene is TRBV9, the J gene TRBJ2-1; 9 bases map to TRBD2. Trimming took 5 bases from V and 4 from J; bases not matched to a gene: 4. CDR3 length equals 14 residues. Looked up from germline, CDR1 is SGDLS and CDR2 is YYNGEE. The CDR3 sequence is CASSPTSGYNEQFF. CDR3 in DNA: TGTGCCAGCAGTCCGACTAGCGGTTACAATGAGCAGTTCTTC. The full variable domain, rest sourced from reference TRBV9 and TRBJ2-1, is DSGVTQTPKHLITATGQRVTLRCSPRSGDLSVYWYQQSLDQGLQFLIQYYNGEERAKGNILERFSAQQFPDLHSELNLSSLELGDSALYFCASSPTSGYNEQFFGPGTRLTVL.

This clone was detected only once. V is TRBV9 and J is TRBJ1-3, with 11 positions matching TRBD1. With 4 bases clipped from V and 2 bases from J, the junction kept 8 bases outside the gene matches. The CDR3 sequence is 17 residues long. Germline CDR1 is SGDLS and CDR2 is YYNGEE. The CDR3 spells CASSPSGGQGAGNTIYF. The CDR3 coding sequence is TGTGCCAGCAGCCCTTCGGGGGGACAGGGGGCTGGAAACACCATATATTTT.

V is TRBV6-2 or TRBV6-3 and J is TRBJ2-7; maybe TRBD1 (5 bases). Per germline, CDR1 MNHEY and CDR2 SVGEGT. This CDR3 has 15 residues. The ends were cut back, 2 bases at V and 2 bases at J, with 13 bases in the middle. This CDR3 is CASSYAQGYTYEQYF. The DNA for the CDR3 is TGTGCCAGCAGTTACGCCCAGGGTTATACCTACGAGCAGTACTTC.

As concerns this clone: The CDR3 does not end in the conserved phenylalanine or tryptophan, so this is likely a read error. The limits of the CDR3 on the DNA are not certain, so only TCRdb's listed CDR3 is given. This chain uses TRBV6-5 with TRBJ2-3; the table's D gene call, TRBD2, was not cross checked with the DNA. The CDR3 sequence runs 11 residues, both termini included. Germline V lookup: CDR1 MNHEY, CDR2 SVGAGI. CDR3 amino acids: CASSNGLTLLL.

A remark on this clone: In the same sample, other DNA sequences code for this CDR3. CDR3 sequence: CAGHGDEQYF. The CDR3 DNA sequence: TGTGCCGGGCATGGCGACGAGCAATACTTC. The chain has TRBV21-1 and TRBJ2-7; the D call in the table, TRBD1, was not verified against the DNA. TRBV21-1 is a listed pseudogene. The CDR3 has 10 residues.

The CDR3 is CASSKDRDRPTQFF. The CDR3 nucleotides read TGTGCCAGCAGCAAAGACCGGGACAGGCCGACCCAGTTCTTC. The V gene is TRBV21-1, the J gene TRBJ2-1; the table gives TRBD1 as D, unverified against the DNA. TRBV21-1 is deemed a pseudogene. The CDR3 consists of 14 residues.

The chain carries TRBV12-3 or TRBV12-4 and TRBJ1-1, with TRBD1 matching over 9 bases. The CDR3 consists of 13 residues. The ends lost 7 bases at V and 0 bases at J; junction bases unmatched: 0. CDR3 bases: TGTGCCAGCAACAGGGGGCTGAACACTGAAGCTTTCTTT. It encodes CASNRGLNTEAFF.

V gene TRBV3-1 (or the pseudogene TRBV3-2) combines with J gene TRBJ2-7; 10 nucleotides line up with TRBD2. V was clipped by 2 bases and J by 3 bases; unmatched bases: 13. The CDR3 loop spans 18 amino acids. The germline V gene encodes CDR1 LGHDT and CDR2 YNNKEL (reference sequence). This CDR3 is CASSQPGLSGGILYEQYF. CDR3 bases: TGTGCCAGCAGCCAACCCGGCCTTAGCGGGGGGATTCTCTACGAGCAGTACTTC.

The rearrangement links TRBV7-9 to TRBJ1-4; 9 positions match TRBD1. CDR3 size: 17 residues. Germline-derived CDR1 and CDR2 are SEHNR and FQNEAQ (reference sequence). V lost 5 bases, J lost 3 bases, and 10 bases stayed unmatched. The CDR3 sequence: CASSVAGTGSPNEKLFF. The CDR3 coding sequence is TGTGCCAGCAGCGTCGCCGGGACAGGGAGCCCTAATGAAAAACTGTTTTTT.

The V and J genes are TRBV5-1 and TRBJ2-7, with TRBD1 as a possible D gene (5 bases). The CDR3 has 14 amino acids. The V and J ends lost 4 bases and 0 bases respectively, with 11 bases between them. Germline V gene lookup returns CDR1 SGHRS and CDR2 YFSETQ. The CDR3 here is CASSQLQASYEQYF. CDR3 sequence (DNA): TGCGCCAGCAGCCAACTACAGGCCTCCTACGAGCAGTACTTC.

The V call is TRBV24-1, the J call TRBJ2-1; TRBD2 aligns across 11 bases. V shed 9 bases, J shed 3 bases, and the junction held 6 bases outside the gene matches. There are 15 residues in the CDR3. CDR1 and CDR2 from the germline V gene are KGHDR and SFDVKD. In nucleotides, the CDR3 is TGTGCCACCGGTCTCGGGACTAGCGGCTACAATGAGCAGTTCTTC. Protein sequence: CATGLGTSGYNEQFF.

The CDR3 DNA reads as TGTGCCAGCTCACCCGGACCCGGGACAGGGGCCCATCGCACAGATACGCAGTATTTT. As protein: CASSPGPGTGAHRTDTQYF. The chain recombines TRBV18 with TRBJ2-3; TRBD1 matches 10 bases. CDR1 and CDR2 (germline): KGHSH, LQKENI. The CDR3 contains 19 residues. The V and J ends lost 3 bases and 1 base, in that order; junction bases with no gene match: 13.

The chain carries TRBV7-2 and TRBJ1-6; tentatively, D is TRBD1 (5 bases). V dropped 1 base and J dropped 10 bases, with 14 bases sitting between them. Germline CDR1 and CDR2: SGHTA and FQGNSA. The CDR3 extends over 15 amino acids. The DNA for the CDR3 is TGTGCCAGCAGCTTAGTTGGGGGGGTTGGGTCACCCCTCCACTTT. Its protein product is CASSLVGGVGSPLHF.

The chain carries TRBV19 and TRBJ2-4; 7 bases fit TRBD2. V shed 6 bases, J shed 0 bases, and the junction held 2 bases outside the gene matches. The germline gives CDR1 LNHDA, CDR2 SQIVND (reference sequence). This CDR3 is 14 amino acids long. In nucleotides, the CDR3 is TGTGCCAGTAGACCGGGGGGAGCCAAAAACATTCAGTACTTC. Its translation: CASRPGGAKNIQYF.